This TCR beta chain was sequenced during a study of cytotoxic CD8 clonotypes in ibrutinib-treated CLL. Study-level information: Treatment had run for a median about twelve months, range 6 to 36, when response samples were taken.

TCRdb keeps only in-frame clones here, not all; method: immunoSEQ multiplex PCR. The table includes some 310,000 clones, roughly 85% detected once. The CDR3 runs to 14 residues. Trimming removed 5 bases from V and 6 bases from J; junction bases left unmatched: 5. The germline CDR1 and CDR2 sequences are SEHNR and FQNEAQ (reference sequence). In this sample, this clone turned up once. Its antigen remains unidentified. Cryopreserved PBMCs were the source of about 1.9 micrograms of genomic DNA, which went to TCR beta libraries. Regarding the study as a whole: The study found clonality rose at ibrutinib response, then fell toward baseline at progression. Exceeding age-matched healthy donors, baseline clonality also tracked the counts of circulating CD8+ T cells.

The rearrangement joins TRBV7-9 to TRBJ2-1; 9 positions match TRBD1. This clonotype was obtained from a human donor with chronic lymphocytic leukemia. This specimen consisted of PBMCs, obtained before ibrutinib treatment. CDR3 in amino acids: CASSPRQGGNEQFF. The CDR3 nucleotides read TGTGCCAGCAGCCCAAGACAGGGGGGCAATGAGCAGTTCTTC.